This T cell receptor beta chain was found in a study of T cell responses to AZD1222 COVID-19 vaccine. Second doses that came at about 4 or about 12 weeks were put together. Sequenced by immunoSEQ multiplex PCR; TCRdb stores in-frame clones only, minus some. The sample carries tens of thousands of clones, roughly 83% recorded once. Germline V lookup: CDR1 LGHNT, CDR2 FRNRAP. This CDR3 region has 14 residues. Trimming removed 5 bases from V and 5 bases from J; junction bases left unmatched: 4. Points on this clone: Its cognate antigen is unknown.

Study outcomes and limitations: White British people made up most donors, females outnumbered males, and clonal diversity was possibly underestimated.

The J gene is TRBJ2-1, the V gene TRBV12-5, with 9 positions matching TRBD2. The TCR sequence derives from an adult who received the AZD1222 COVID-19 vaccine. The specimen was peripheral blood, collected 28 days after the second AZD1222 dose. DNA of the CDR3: TGTGCTAGTGGTCCCGGGACTAGCCACAATGAGCAGTTCTTC. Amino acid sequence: CASGPGTSHNEQFF.